A single T cell receptor (beta chain) is shown here with its context. A few counts support this clone. Its antigen is currently not known. Base quality data are lacking; no much larger clone is found one base away. These data belong to a study of blood T cell repertoires in COVID-19 (TCRdb year 2020). The study in broad terms: Samples from collaborators originated in the United States, Italy and Spain and spanned both the acute and convalescent phases of COVID-19. Deeply sampled blood TCRbeta repertoires from subjects exposed to, actively infected with, or recovered from COVID-19 were included in the dataset. Where available, HLA class I and class II types were obtained from metadata supplied by the sample provider rather than from assay-based typing. The samples were drawn from two sources: the first 160 participants of the ongoing ImmuneRACE study, and fewer than 1,500 subjects contributed by 6 global collaborators. The prospective study material was composed of cDNA or gDNA derived from T cells, B-cell-depleted T cells, or PBMCs. The repertoires were released in a freely available public database intended as a resource for research on the immune response to SARS-CoV-2. A de-identified subject ID, COVID-19 status, age in years and sex were almost always included in the sample metadata.

What the work shows at the level of the full study, not this receptor alone: The quantity of clinical and demographic metadata differed by source and by participant and was supplied without curation.

V loses 5 bases at its end and J loses 2 bases; junction bases beyond the gene matches: 7. From a lookup of the germline V gene (reference sequence), CDR1 and CDR2 are LNHDA and SQIVND. The CDR3 covers 16 residues, taking in both the cysteine and the phenylalanine. Only the CDR3 part of the read is kept: 48 bases, read in frame from the first base. In Seattle, one collaborating source enrolled patients while the infection was active and tracked those patients longitudinally over the course of disease. Whole blood was collected in K2EDTA tubes by collaborating institutions according to the institutions' own protocols. For TCRbeta analysis, collaborators shipped samples in one of three forms: frozen whole blood, isolated PBMCs, or DNA extracted from either of those sample types. The immunoSEQ Assay, a bias-controlled multiplex PCR, was used to amplify TCRbeta CDR3 regions from genomic DNA. The original methods were these. Nucleated cell counts per sample were estimated from amplification of reference gene primers within the assay. To quantify the absolute abundance of each unique TCRbeta CDR3 rearrangement, sequence reads were collapsed and filtered. For each sample, productive Simpson clonality was calculated by taking the square root of Simpson's diversity index across productive rearrangements. Drawn from immuneACCESS, this table holds only the in-frame rearrangements with V and J called that TCRdb kept. Clones are partly lost; checked studies trace under half to an unresolved V gene and leave the rest unexplained. D and trimming were read from the DNA, whereas the V and J calls and clone size are those reported in that table. The sample records approximately 77,000 clones, almost 85% of which are singletons. The ten largest clonotypes hold roughly 9.1% of the sample.

Sequencing used peripheral blood. This clonotype originated in a man between 50 and 59 years old with COVID-19, enrolled during active disease. The sequence is built from TRBV19 and TRBJ2-3; 10 nucleotides in the junction match TRBD2. The DNA reads TGTGCCAGTAGTTCCATAGCGGGAGGACACACAGATACGCAGTATTTT. The translation is CASSSIAGGHTDTQYF. The full variable domain, completed from the reference TRBV19 and TRBJ2-3 proteins outside the CDR3, reads DGGITQSPKYLFRKEGQNVTLSCEQNLNHDAMYWYRQDPGQGLRLIYYSQIVNDFQKGDIAEGYSVSREKKESFPLTVTSAQKNPTAFYLCASSSIAGGHTDTQYFGPGTRLTVL.